The rows below give T cell receptor beta chains drawn from one sample of a study of blood T cell repertoires in COVID-19. TCRdb keeps only in-frame clones here, not all; method: immunoSEQ multiplex PCR. Of roughly 14,000 clones detected, approximately 73% appear once; the ten largest clones hold roughly a tenth. Sequencing was done on a sample of peripheral blood. The receptors originated from a man in his 70s with acute or convalescent COVID-19. CDR3s include the opening cysteine and the closing phenylalanine or tryptophan. A D gene is named only where the DNA matches it firmly. The size field is filled for only some rows; it gives once, few, many or a size class.

j_call: TRBJ1-1
d_call: NA
clone_size: NA
v_call: TRBV3-1/TRBV3-2
cdr3_aa: CASSQEGAFEAFF
cdr3_nt: TGTGCCAGCAGCCAAGAAGGGGCGTTTGAAGCTTTCTTT

j_call: TRBJ1-2
d_call: TRBD1
clone_size: NA
v_call: TRBV29-1
cdr3_aa: CSVDRGLYGYTF
cdr3_nt: TGCAGCGTTGACAGGGGGCTCTATGGCTACACCTTC

j_call: TRBJ2-5
d_call: NA
clone_size: NA
v_call: TRBV6-5
cdr3_aa: CASSYSRQKGETQYF
cdr3_nt: TGTGCCAGCAGTTACTCTAGACAGAAGGGAGAGACCCAGTACTTC

j_call: TRBJ1-5
d_call: NA
clone_size: NA
v_call: TRBV19
cdr3_aa: CASSIFQGDVPGEPQHF
cdr3_nt: TGTGCCAGTAGTATATTTCAGGGTGACGTCCCGGGGGAGCCCCAGCATTTT

j_call: TRBJ2-5
d_call: TRBD1
clone_size: once
v_call: TRBV4-1
cdr3_aa: CASSPTTGKETQYF
cdr3_nt: TGCGCCAGCAGCCCTACGACAGGGAAAGAGACCCAGTACTTC

j_call: TRBJ1-5
d_call: NA
clone_size: NA
v_call: TRBV7-2
cdr3_aa: CASSFGWNQPQHF
cdr3_nt: TGTGCCAGCAGCTTCGGGTGGAATCAGCCCCAGCATTTT

j_call: TRBJ2-7
d_call: TRBD1
clone_size: medium-sized
v_call: TRBV6-6
cdr3_aa: CASSTGQGNHEQYF
cdr3_nt: TGTGCCAGCAGTACGGGACAGGGTAACCACGAGCAGTACTTC

j_call: TRBJ1-6
d_call: NA
clone_size: once
v_call: TRBV6-1
cdr3_aa: CASSGAVQGFLLNSPLHF
cdr3_nt: TGTGCCAGCAGTGGGGCGGTTCAGGGTTTCCTCCTAAATTCACCCCTCCACTTT

j_call: TRBJ2-7
d_call: TRBD2
clone_size: NA
v_call: TRBV19
cdr3_aa: CASSMGRGLAASYEQYF
cdr3_nt: TGTGCCAGTAGTATGGGACGCGGACTAGCGGCCTCCTACGAGCAGTACTTC

j_call: TRBJ2-1
d_call: TRBD2
clone_size: NA
v_call: TRBV6-2/TRBV6-3
cdr3_aa: CASSKTSGLAGGLSSYNEQFF
cdr3_nt: TGTGCCAGCAGCAAAACCTCCGGACTAGCGGGGGGCCTCAGCTCCTACAATGAGCAGTTCTTC

j_call: TRBJ2-1
d_call: TRBD1
clone_size: few
v_call: TRBV28
cdr3_aa: CASQATGQGTFF
cdr3_nt: TGTGCCAGCCAGGCTACTGGACAGGGTACGTTCTTC

j_call: TRBJ2-7
d_call: TRBD2
clone_size: NA
v_call: TRBV9
cdr3_aa: CASSISGSGSYEQYF
cdr3_nt: TGTGCCAGCAGCATAAGCGGGAGTGGCTCCTACGAGCAGTACTTC

j_call: TRBJ2-1
d_call: NA
clone_size: NA
v_call: TRBV9
cdr3_aa: CASSVAWTFNEQFF
cdr3_nt: TGTGCCAGCAGCGTAGCTTGGACTTTCAATGAGCAGTTCTTC

j_call: TRBJ1-2
d_call: NA
clone_size: NA
v_call: TRBV6-5
cdr3_aa: CASSYPQRGIYGYTF
cdr3_nt: TGTGCCAGCAGTTACCCTCAGCGGGGGATTTATGGCTACACCTTC

j_call: TRBJ1-2
d_call: NA
clone_size: few
v_call: TRBV21-1
cdr3_aa: CASSKPRRYTGGGGYTF
cdr3_nt: TGTGCCAGCAGCAAACCCCGCCGATACACAGGGGGTGGAGGCTACACCTTC

j_call: TRBJ2-7
d_call: TRBD2
clone_size: NA
v_call: TRBV12-5
cdr3_aa: CASVGGEQYF
cdr3_nt: TGTGCTAGTGTCGGGGGGGAGCAGTACTTC

j_call: TRBJ2-2
d_call: TRBD2
clone_size: NA
v_call: TRBV4-3
cdr3_aa: CASSPWGEGLTNTGELFF
cdr3_nt: TGCGCCAGCAGCCCCTGGGGAGAGGGACTAACAAACACCGGGGAGCTGTTTTTT

j_call: TRBJ2-3
d_call: NA
clone_size: NA
v_call: TRBV5-4
cdr3_aa: CASSLALPADTQYF
cdr3_nt: TGTGCCAGCAGCTTGGCCCTTCCTGCAGATACGCAGTATTTT

j_call: TRBJ1-6
d_call: NA
clone_size: NA
v_call: TRBV6-5
cdr3_aa: CASSSRVNSPLHF
cdr3_nt: TGTGCCAGCAGTTCCAGGGTAAATTCACCCCTCCACTTT

j_call: TRBJ1-3
d_call: NA
clone_size: NA
v_call: TRBV10-3
cdr3_aa: CAIEGPGNTIYF
cdr3_nt: TGTGCCATCGAGGGTCCTGGAAACACCATATATTTT

j_call: TRBJ2-7
d_call: TRBD1
clone_size: NA
v_call: TRBV11-2
cdr3_aa: CASSSIGQGAYEQYF
cdr3_nt: TGTGCCAGCAGCTCAATTGGGCAGGGGGCATACGAGCAGTACTTC

j_call: TRBJ1-1
d_call: NA
clone_size: NA
v_call: TRBV6-6
cdr3_aa: CASSPYPNTEAFF
cdr3_nt: TGTGCCAGCAGTCCCTACCCGAACACTGAAGCTTTCTTT

j_call: TRBJ1-2
d_call: TRBD1
clone_size: NA
v_call: TRBV6-4
cdr3_aa: CASSDEAGGAGSYGYTF
cdr3_nt: TGTGCCAGCAGTGACGAGGCAGGGGGCGCCGGGAGCTATGGCTACACCTTC

j_call: TRBJ2-3
d_call: NA
clone_size: NA
v_call: TRBV5-6
cdr3_aa: CASSPTWRTDTQYF
cdr3_nt: TGTGCCAGCAGCCCGACCTGGAGGACAGATACGCAGTATTTT

j_call: TRBJ1-5
d_call: TRBD1
clone_size: NA
v_call: TRBV19
cdr3_aa: CASRPTGTVYSNQPQHF
cdr3_nt: TGTGCCAGTAGACCTACCGGGACAGTCTATAGCAATCAGCCCCAGCATTTT

j_call: TRBJ2-7
d_call: TRBD1
clone_size: NA
v_call: TRBV5-1
cdr3_aa: CASSLRGQGDEQYF
cdr3_nt: TGCGCCAGCAGCTTGAGGGGACAGGGAGACGAGCAGTACTTC

j_call: TRBJ2-5
d_call: NA
clone_size: NA
v_call: TRBV14
cdr3_aa: CASNRRLQETQYF
cdr3_nt: TGTGCCAGCAACCGGAGGCTCCAAGAGACCCAGTACTTC

j_call: TRBJ1-4
d_call: TRBD1
clone_size: few
v_call: TRBV11-2
cdr3_aa: CASSLLGTGGTNEKLFF
cdr3_nt: TGTGCCAGCAGCTTATTAGGGACAGGGGGCACTAATGAAAAACTGTTTTTT